A selection of T cell receptor beta chains follows, all from one sample in a study of T cell responses to AZD1222 COVID-19 vaccine. Clones were read by immunoSEQ multiplex PCR, and TCRdb kept only the in-frame ones, dropping some. Among roughly 140,000 clones, 80% to 85% were seen once, and the ten largest hold about 3.8%. The sample was peripheral blood, taken on day 0 of MenACWY control vaccination. The origin of the receptors is an adult in good health. CDR3s include the opening cysteine and the closing phenylalanine or tryptophan. A D gene is named only where the DNA matches it firmly. Size is omitted from some rows. Given values are once, few, many or a class for expanded clones.

j_gene: TRBJ1-6
v_gene: TRBV6-5
abundance: NA
d_gene: TRBD1
CDR3aa: CASSYGGTATNSPLHF
CDR3nt: TGTGCCAGCAGTTACGGAGGGACAGCCACTAATTCACCCCTCCACTTT

j_gene: TRBJ2-3
v_gene: TRBV28
abundance: NA
d_gene: TRBD1
CDR3aa: CASSLGDRRTDTQYF
CDR3nt: TGTGCCAGCAGTTTAGGGGACAGGAGGACAGATACGCAGTATTTT

j_gene: TRBJ2-3
v_gene: TRBV4-1
abundance: NA
d_gene: NA
CDR3aa: CASSQVRGGPSTDTQYF
CDR3nt: TGCGCCAGCAGCCAAGTAAGGGGCGGGCCTAGCACAGATACGCAGTATTTT

j_gene: TRBJ1-2
v_gene: TRBV12-3/TRBV12-4
abundance: few
d_gene: NA
CDR3aa: CAIGSGVSYGYTF
CDR3nt: TGTGCCATCGGTTCAGGCGTAAGCTATGGCTACACCTTC

j_gene: TRBJ1-2
v_gene: TRBV27
abundance: NA
d_gene: TRBD1
CDR3aa: CASSPRQGRGYTF
CDR3nt: TGTGCCAGCAGCCCCCGACAGGGAAGAGGCTACACCTTC

j_gene: TRBJ2-3
v_gene: TRBV12-3/TRBV12-4
abundance: NA
d_gene: TRBD1
CDR3aa: CASRGGPTDTQYF
CDR3nt: TGTGCCAGCAGAGGGGGCCCCACAGATACGCAGTATTTT

j_gene: TRBJ1-2
v_gene: TRBV5-1
abundance: NA
d_gene: NA
CDR3aa: CASRPGGQGTGGYTF
CDR3nt: TGCGCCAGCAGACCTGGGGGGCAGGGGACGGGAGGCTACACCTTC

j_gene: TRBJ2-3
v_gene: TRBV5-1
abundance: NA
d_gene: NA
CDR3aa: CASSLSGHHTDTQYF
CDR3nt: TGCGCCAGCAGCCTCTCGGGCCATCACACAGATACGCAGTATTTT

j_gene: TRBJ2-3
v_gene: TRBV5-4
abundance: NA
d_gene: TRBD1
CDR3aa: CASSLGGPTDTQYF
CDR3nt: TGTGCCAGCAGCTTAGGGGGCCCCACAGATACGCAGTATTTT

j_gene: TRBJ1-1
v_gene: TRBV28
abundance: NA
d_gene: NA
CDR3aa: CASNPVAFNTEAFF
CDR3nt: TGTGCCAGTAACCCGGTGGCCTTTAACACTGAAGCTTTCTTT

j_gene: TRBJ2-7
v_gene: TRBV29-1
abundance: NA
d_gene: TRBD1
CDR3aa: CSVGDSVYEQYF
CDR3nt: TGCAGCGTTGGGGACAGTGTGTACGAGCAGTACTTC

j_gene: TRBJ1-6
v_gene: TRBV7-6
abundance: NA
d_gene: NA
CDR3aa: CASSSVISYNSPLHF
CDR3nt: TGTGCCAGCAGCTCCGTGATCTCCTATAATTCACCCCTCCACTTT

j_gene: TRBJ1-5
v_gene: TRBV19
abundance: NA
d_gene: TRBD1
CDR3aa: CASSPRDSPRGQPQHF
CDR3nt: TGTGCCAGTAGTCCCCGGGACAGCCCCCGGGGTCAGCCCCAGCATTTT

j_gene: TRBJ1-4
v_gene: TRBV9
abundance: NA
d_gene: NA
CDR3aa: CASSVGLSNEKLFF
CDR3nt: TGTGCCAGCAGCGTAGGACTGTCTAATGAAAAACTGTTTTTT

j_gene: TRBJ1-1
v_gene: TRBV7-9
abundance: NA
d_gene: NA
CDR3aa: CASRPGVEAFF
CDR3nt: TGTGCCAGCAGACCCGGGGTTGAAGCTTTCTTT

j_gene: TRBJ2-1
v_gene: TRBV10-1
abundance: NA
d_gene: NA
CDR3aa: CASSESTRALGEDNEQFF
CDR3nt: TGCGCCAGCAGTGAGTCGACTCGAGCCCTGGGGGAGGACAATGAGCAGTTCTTC

j_gene: TRBJ1-2
v_gene: TRBV12-3/TRBV12-4
abundance: NA
d_gene: NA
CDR3aa: CASSSQGYGYTF
CDR3nt: TGTGCCAGCAGTTCCCAGGGCTATGGCTACACCTTC

j_gene: TRBJ2-7
v_gene: TRBV6-1
abundance: NA
d_gene: NA
CDR3aa: CASSESGDEQYF
CDR3nt: TGTGCCAGCAGTGAATCCGGCGACGAGCAGTACTTC

j_gene: TRBJ1-4
v_gene: TRBV4-1
abundance: NA
d_gene: NA
CDR3aa: CASSPTAAFEKLFF
CDR3nt: TGCGCCAGCAGCCCTACCGCAGCTTTCGAAAAACTGTTTTTT

j_gene: TRBJ1-2
v_gene: TRBV5-1
abundance: few
d_gene: NA
CDR3aa: CASSLVPRGADGYTF
CDR3nt: TGCGCCAGCAGCTTGGTACCTCGGGGGGCGGATGGCTACACCTTC

j_gene: TRBJ1-6
v_gene: TRBV15
abundance: NA
d_gene: NA
CDR3aa: CATRYLVDYNSPLHF
CDR3nt: TGTGCCACCAGGTACTTGGTAGACTATAATTCACCCCTCCACTTT

j_gene: TRBJ1-5
v_gene: TRBV7-9
abundance: NA
d_gene: NA
CDR3aa: CASSPGLGFDNQPQHF
CDR3nt: TGTGCCAGCAGCCCCGGCTTGGGATTTGACAATCAGCCCCAGCATTTT

j_gene: TRBJ1-2
v_gene: TRBV30
abundance: NA
d_gene: TRBD1
CDR3aa: CAWSVTGASGGYTF
CDR3nt: TGTGCCTGGAGTGTTACAGGGGCGTCCGGTGGCTACACCTTC

j_gene: TRBJ1-1
v_gene: TRBV2
abundance: NA
d_gene: NA
CDR3aa: CASSGRMRNTEAFF
CDR3nt: TGTGCCAGCAGTGGCCGTATGAGGAACACTGAAGCTTTCTTT

j_gene: TRBJ2-2
v_gene: TRBV19
abundance: NA
d_gene: NA
CDR3aa: CASSIGQSVYNTGELFF
CDR3nt: TGTGCCAGTAGTATCGGGCAGTCCGTGTACAACACCGGGGAGCTGTTTTTT

j_gene: TRBJ1-1
v_gene: TRBV28
abundance: NA
d_gene: TRBD1
CDR3aa: CASGGTVQNTEAFF
CDR3nt: TGTGCCAGCGGGGGGACAGTTCAAAACACTGAAGCTTTCTTT

j_gene: TRBJ1-3
v_gene: TRBV6-5
abundance: NA
d_gene: TRBD1
CDR3aa: CASSQDRGRNTIYF
CDR3nt: TGTGCCAGCAGTCAGGACAGGGGTAGAAACACCATATATTTT

j_gene: TRBJ1-2
v_gene: TRBV16
abundance: NA
d_gene: NA
CDR3aa: CASSQSRDYGYTF
CDR3nt: TGTGCCAGCAGCCAATCAAGGGACTATGGCTACACCTTC

j_gene: TRBJ1-6
v_gene: TRBV27
abundance: NA
d_gene: TRBD1
CDR3aa: CASSFGQGGASPLHF
CDR3nt: TGTGCCAGCAGTTTCGGACAGGGGGGGGCTTCACCCCTCCACTTT

j_gene: TRBJ2-3
v_gene: TRBV5-1
abundance: few
d_gene: TRBD2
CDR3aa: CASSLTSGSSTDTQYF
CDR3nt: TGCGCCAGCAGCTTAACTAGCGGCTCTAGCACAGATACGCAGTATTTT

j_gene: TRBJ1-2
v_gene: TRBV24-1
abundance: NA
d_gene: NA
CDR3aa: CATSVTEFYGYTF
CDR3nt: TGTGCCACCAGTGTAACAGAGTTCTATGGCTACACCTTC

j_gene: TRBJ1-6
v_gene: TRBV7-9
abundance: NA
d_gene: NA
CDR3aa: CASSLDVPNSPLHF
CDR3nt: TGTGCCAGCAGCTTAGACGTACCCAATTCACCCCTCCACTTT

j_gene: TRBJ1-2
v_gene: TRBV7-9
abundance: NA
d_gene: TRBD1
CDR3aa: CASSSRDSWYYGYTF
CDR3nt: TGTGCCAGCAGCTCCCGGGACAGCTGGTATTATGGCTACACCTTC

j_gene: TRBJ2-1
v_gene: TRBV12-3/TRBV12-4
abundance: NA
d_gene: NA
CDR3aa: CASSRGRNEQFF
CDR3nt: TGTGCCAGCAGTCGCGGTAGGAATGAGCAGTTCTTC

j_gene: TRBJ1-3
v_gene: TRBV11-2
abundance: once
d_gene: NA
CDR3aa: CASSPTRDTIYF
CDR3nt: TGTGCCAGCAGCCCGACTCGGGACACCATATATTTT

j_gene: TRBJ2-3
v_gene: TRBV11-3
abundance: NA
d_gene: NA
CDR3aa: CASSRGASDADTQYF
CDR3nt: TGTGCCAGCAGCCGCGGAGCCTCCGATGCAGATACGCAGTATTTT

j_gene: TRBJ2-3
v_gene: TRBV5-1
abundance: NA
d_gene: TRBD2
CDR3aa: CASSGGTSGGVDTQYF
CDR3nt: TGCGCCAGCAGCGGCGGGACTAGCGGGGGGGTAGATACGCAGTATTTT

j_gene: TRBJ1-2
v_gene: TRBV10-2
abundance: NA
d_gene: TRBD1
CDR3aa: CASSDRTGGHYGYTF
CDR3nt: TGCGCCAGCAGTGACCGGACAGGGGGCCACTATGGCTACACCTTC

j_gene: TRBJ2-1
v_gene: TRBV5-1
abundance: once
d_gene: NA
CDR3aa: CASSFRGLRFYSAGSNEQFF
CDR3nt: TGCGCCAGCAGCTTCAGGGGACTCAGGTTTTACAGCGCCGGAAGCAATGAGCAGTTCTTC

j_gene: TRBJ1-3
v_gene: TRBV3-1/TRBV3-2
abundance: NA
d_gene: NA
CDR3aa: CASSQDQAHYSGNTIYF
CDR3nt: TGTGCCAGCAGCCAAGACCAGGCACATTACTCTGGAAACACCATATATTTT

j_gene: TRBJ1-5
v_gene: TRBV7-2
abundance: NA
d_gene: TRBD1
CDR3aa: CASSERTGGQPQHF
CDR3nt: TGTGCCAGCAGCGAAAGGACAGGGGGACAGCCCCAGCATTTT

j_gene: TRBJ2-5
v_gene: TRBV7-9
abundance: NA
d_gene: NA
CDR3aa: CASSYFQETQYF
CDR3nt: TGTGCCAGCAGCTACTTCCAAGAGACCCAGTACTTC

j_gene: TRBJ2-3
v_gene: TRBV12-3/TRBV12-4
abundance: once
d_gene: NA
CDR3aa: CASKLPLGDTQYF
CDR3nt: TGTGCCAGCAAACTCCCCCTGGGGGATACGCAGTATTTT

j_gene: TRBJ1-1
v_gene: TRBV7-3
abundance: NA
d_gene: NA
CDR3aa: CASSLHTNTEAFF
CDR3nt: TGTGCCAGCAGCCTCCACACGAACACTGAAGCTTTCTTT

j_gene: TRBJ2-1
v_gene: TRBV2
abundance: NA
d_gene: TRBD2
CDR3aa: CASKEFLTSINEQFF
CDR3nt: TGTGCCAGCAAAGAATTTTTGACTAGCATAAATGAGCAGTTCTTC

j_gene: TRBJ1-1
v_gene: TRBV7-9
abundance: NA
d_gene: NA
CDR3aa: CASSLQGNTEAFF
CDR3nt: TGTGCCAGCAGCTTACAGGGGAACACTGAAGCTTTCTTT

j_gene: TRBJ2-5
v_gene: TRBV9
abundance: NA
d_gene: TRBD2
CDR3aa: CASSPDGTSTKTQYF
CDR3nt: TGTGCCAGCAGCCCCGACGGGACTAGCACTAAGACCCAGTACTTC

j_gene: TRBJ2-3
v_gene: TRBV29-1
abundance: NA
d_gene: NA
CDR3aa: CSVAYYLTDTQYF
CDR3nt: TGCAGCGTTGCATACTACCTCACAGATACGCAGTATTTT

j_gene: TRBJ2-5
v_gene: TRBV5-1
abundance: few
d_gene: TRBD1
CDR3aa: CASFNIDRGGETQYF
CDR3nt: TGCGCCAGCTTCAATATAGACAGGGGGGGAGAGACCCAGTACTTC

j_gene: TRBJ1-1
v_gene: TRBV6-5
abundance: NA
d_gene: TRBD1
CDR3aa: CASSLQGVGTEAFF
CDR3nt: TGTGCCAGCAGTCTACAGGGGGTTGGCACTGAAGCTTTCTTT

j_gene: TRBJ2-2
v_gene: TRBV5-8
abundance: NA
d_gene: TRBD2
CDR3aa: CASSGLAGGSNTGELFF
CDR3nt: TGTGCCAGCAGCGGACTAGCGGGGGGCTCGAACACCGGGGAGCTGTTTTTT